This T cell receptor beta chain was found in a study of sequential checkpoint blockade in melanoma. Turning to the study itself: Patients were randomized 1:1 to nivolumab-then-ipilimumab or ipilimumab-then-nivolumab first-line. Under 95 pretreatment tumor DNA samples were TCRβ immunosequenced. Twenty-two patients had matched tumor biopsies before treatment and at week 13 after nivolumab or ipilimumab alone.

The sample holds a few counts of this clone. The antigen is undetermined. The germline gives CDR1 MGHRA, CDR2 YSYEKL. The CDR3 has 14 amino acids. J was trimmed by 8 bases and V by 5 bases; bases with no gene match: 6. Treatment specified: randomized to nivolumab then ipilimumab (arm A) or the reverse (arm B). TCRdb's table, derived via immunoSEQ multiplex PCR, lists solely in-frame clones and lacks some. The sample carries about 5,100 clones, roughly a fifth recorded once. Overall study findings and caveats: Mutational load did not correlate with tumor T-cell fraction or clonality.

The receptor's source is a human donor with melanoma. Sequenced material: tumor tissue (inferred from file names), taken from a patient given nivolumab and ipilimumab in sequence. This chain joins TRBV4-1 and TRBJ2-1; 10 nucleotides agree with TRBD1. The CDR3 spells CASSTRQGADEQFF. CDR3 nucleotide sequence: TGCGCCAGCAGCACTCGACAGGGGGCAGATGAGCAGTTCTTC.